This T cell receptor beta chain is from a study of T cells in Graves' hyperthyroidism and ophthalmopathy. This clonotype has a count of ten or more. Trimming removed 6 bases at V and 5 bases at J, with 13 bases between. Germline V gene sequence: CDR1 SNHLY, CDR2 FYNNEI. CDR3 length: 13 residues. What was amplified from RNA transcripts were TCR beta CDR3 regions. TCR CDR3 underwent first-round RT-PCR with the HTBI primer set. MiXCR, run by TCRdb on the multiplex PCR reads, gives a single entry per CDR3 protein. The sample carries over 250,000 distinct CDR3 sequences, less than 30% recorded once. The sequence was collected from a man aged 40-49 years with Graves' hyperthyroidism that later progressed to Graves' ophthalmopathy. Sequencing was carried out using blood. The rearrangement links TRBV2 to TRBJ2-5; D uncertain. The CDR3: CASSVGGLETQYF. CDR3 DNA sequence: TGTGCCAGCAGCGTAGGTGGGCTTGAGACCCAGTACTTC.